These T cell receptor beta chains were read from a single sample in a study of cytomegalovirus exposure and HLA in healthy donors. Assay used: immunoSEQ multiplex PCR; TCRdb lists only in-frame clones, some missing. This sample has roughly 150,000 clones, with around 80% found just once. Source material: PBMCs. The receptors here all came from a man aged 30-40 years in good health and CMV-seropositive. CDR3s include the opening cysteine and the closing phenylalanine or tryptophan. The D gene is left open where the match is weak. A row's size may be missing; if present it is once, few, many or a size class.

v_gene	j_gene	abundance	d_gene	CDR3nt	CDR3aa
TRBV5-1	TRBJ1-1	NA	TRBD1	TGCGCCAGCAGCGGGGGGACAGGCGGCAGGGGCACTGAAGCTTTCTTT	CASSGGTGGRGTEAFF
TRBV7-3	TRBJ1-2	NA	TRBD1	TGTGCCAGCAGCTTGACAGGGGGGGCCTATGGCTACACCTTC	CASSLTGGAYGYTF
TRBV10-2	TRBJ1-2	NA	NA	TGCGCCAGCAGCGACAGCTATGGCTACACCTTC	CASSDSYGYTF
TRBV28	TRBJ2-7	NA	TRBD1	TGTGCCAGCAGTTTACCGGGACAGAGCTCCTACGAGCAGTACTTC	CASSLPGQSSYEQYF
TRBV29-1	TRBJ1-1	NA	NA	TGCAGCGTTGAGTGGGGGGGAACTGAAGCTTTCTTT	CSVEWGGTEAFF
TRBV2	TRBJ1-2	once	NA	TGTGCCAGCATTAGGGACTTGAACTATGGCTACACCTTC	CASIRDLNYGYTF
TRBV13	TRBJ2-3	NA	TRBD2	TGTGCCAGCAGCCCCGGGGGGGCTGGAGATACGCAGTATTTT	CASSPGGAGDTQYF
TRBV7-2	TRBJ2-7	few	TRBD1	TGTGCCAGCAGCCCCTTTACCAACAGGGGTTCGGGCGAGCAGTACTTC	CASSPFTNRGSGEQYF
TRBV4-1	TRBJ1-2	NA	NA	TGCGCCAGCAGCCATCCCCTAAGGGGGAAGGATAACTATGGCTACACCTTC	CASSHPLRGKDNYGYTF
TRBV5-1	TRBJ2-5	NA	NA	TGCGCCAGCAGCTTGGATGGCAGACAAGAGACCCAGTACTTC	CASSLDGRQETQYF
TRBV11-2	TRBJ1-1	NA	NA	TGTGCCAGCAGCTTAGTGAGGAACACTGAAGCTTTCTTT	CASSLVRNTEAFF
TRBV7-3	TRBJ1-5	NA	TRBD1	TGTGCCAGCAGCTTGACAGGGGGCAATCAGCCCCAGCATTTT	CASSLTGGNQPQHF
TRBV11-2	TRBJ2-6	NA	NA	TGTGCCAGCAGCCCCACAGGGCCTGGGGCCAACGTCCTGACTTTC	CASSPTGPGANVLTF
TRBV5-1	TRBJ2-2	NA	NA	TGCGCCAGCAGCGTCCAGGGTTTCCCCGGGGAGCTGTTTTTT	CASSVQGFPGELFF
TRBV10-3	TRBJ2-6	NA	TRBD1	TGTGCCATCAGTGAGTCTCGGGGACAGGGGGCATCTGGGGCCAACGTCCTGACTTTC	CAISESRGQGASGANVLTF
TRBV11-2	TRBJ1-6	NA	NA	TGTGCCAGCAGCTTAGGACGGGGGGTAGGCTCACCCCTCCACTTT	CASSLGRGVGSPLHF
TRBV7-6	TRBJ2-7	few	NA	TGTGCCAGCAGCTTACGAATAGGGGCCGAGCAGTACTTC	CASSLRIGAEQYF
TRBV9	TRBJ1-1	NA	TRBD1	TGTGCCAGCAGCGGGGGACAGGGGAACACTGAAGCTTTCTTT	CASSGGQGNTEAFF